Presented here are 19 T cell receptor beta chains from one specimen sequenced in a study of post-analysis software for immune sequencing data. Unique molecular identifiers were built into the TCR beta cDNA libraries. TCRdb re-derived calls from the PCR reads in MiXCR, one entry per CDR3 protein. The sample has some 160,000 distinct CDR3 sequences, around 36% seen once; the top ten hold roughly 28%. This material consisted of blood, taken after autologous hematopoietic stem cell transplantation. The receptors were sampled from a girl aged 10 to 17 with multiple sclerosis.

This clonotype has a handful of counts. J is TRBJ2-1 and V is TRBV20-1, with D unresolved. Per germline, CDR1 DFQATT and CDR2 SNEGSKA (reference sequence). V lost 4 bases and J lost 7, with 14 bases in between. This CDR3 has 13 amino acids. The CDR3 is CSATSTWENEQFF. CDR3 DNA: TGCAGTGCTACATCCACCTGGGAAAATGAGCAGTTCTTC.

This clonotype has more than one count but fewer than ten. This chain's CDR3 is CSPRGLGYGYTF. The CDR3 nucleotides are TGCAGTCCCAGGGGTCTAGGCTATGGCTACACCTTC. The J gene is TRBJ1-2, the V gene TRBV20-1; D possibly corresponds to TRBD1 (6 bases). The CDR3 spans 12 residues. Germline V CDR1 and CDR2: DFQATT, SNEGSKA (reference sequence). V was cut by 8 bases and J by 4 bases, with 14 bases left in between.

This clonotype showed up many times. The chain uses TRBV6-2 or TRBV6-3 and TRBJ2-5; no definite D call. Germline V gene data show CDR1 as MNHEY and CDR2 as SVGEGT. Trimming shortened V by 5 bases and J by 3 bases, and 19 bases separated the two germline ends. The CDR3 runs 16 residues. The DNA for the CDR3 is TGTGCCAGCAGTCTCCGGGTGGACCTGCAAGAAGAGACCCAGTACTTC. The encoded protein is CASSLRVDLQEETQYF.

This clonotype has a handful of counts. This chain uses TRBV5-6 with TRBJ2-7; D perhaps matches TRBD2 (5 bases). The CDR3 loop spans 17 amino acids. Germline CDR1 SGHDT, CDR2 YYEEEE. Trimming left V 4 bases short and J 2 bases short, with 22 bases between. The CDR3 DNA reads TGTGCCAGCAGCCAGAACCTAGCCGTCTCTATGGCCTACGAGCAGTACTTC. Amino acids: CASSQNLAVSMAYEQYF.

This clonotype occurred a few times. V and J are TRBV18 and TRBJ2-1; 11 bases agree with TRBD2. This CDR3 has 16 amino acids. CDR1 KGHSH and CDR2 LQKENI come from the germline V gene. Trimming removed 5 bases from V and 6 bases from J; junction bases left unmatched: 9. The CDR3 here is CASSSDQGLAANEQFF. The CDR3 nucleotides read TGTGCCAGCTCATCGGACCAGGGACTAGCGGCCAATGAGCAGTTCTTC.

This chain uses TRBV12-3 or TRBV12-4 with TRBJ1-3; D is unresolved. V gave up 5 bases and J gave up 0 bases, with 8 bases separating them. The CDR3 is made up of 14 amino acids. The DNA for the CDR3 is TGTGCCAGCAGTCCATCCACCTCTGGAAACACCATATATTTT. It codes for CASSPSTSGNTIYF.

This clonotype was detected only a few times. This rearrangement joins TRBV12-3 or TRBV12-4 to TRBJ2-1; a weak D match, TRBD2 (5 bases). V shed 6 bases and J shed 8 bases, with 8 bases lying between them. The CDR3 totals 11 residues. The CDR3 loop is CASRASYEQFF. For the CDR3, the DNA is TGTGCCAGCAGAGCTAGCTATGAGCAGTTCTTC.

The chain carries TRBV27 and TRBJ2-7; 7 nucleotides agree with TRBD2. Per germline, CDR1 MNHEY and CDR2 SMNVEV (reference sequence). The trim removed 4 bases at V and 0 bases at J, leaving 3 bases unmatched. The CDR3 is made up of 14 amino acids. DNA for the CDR3: TGTGCCAGCAGTTCCCGACTAGCCTCCTACGAGCAGTACTTC. Amino acid sequence: CASSSRLASYEQYF.

The V gene is TRBV10-3, the J gene TRBJ2-3, with no clear D. This CDR3 has 15 amino acids. Germline CDR1 ENHRY, CDR2 SYGVKD. V was cut by 2 bases and J by 0 bases, with 9 bases left in between. In nucleotides, the CDR3 is TGTGCCATCAGTGAGGGCGGATCTAGCACAGATACGCAGTATTTT. Its protein is CAISEGGSSTDTQYF.

The chain joins TRBV7-3 to TRBJ1-1; D might be TRBD1 (6 bases). Trimming cost V 5 bases and J 5 bases, with 15 bases left between them. CDR3 length: 14 amino acids. Per the germline V gene, CDR1 is SGHTA and CDR2 is FQGTGA. This chain's CDR3 is CASSKSRGRTEAFF. DNA for the CDR3: TGTGCCAGCAGCAAAAGCAGGGGCCGGACTGAAGCTTTCTTT.

This clonotype was detected only a few times. The chain employs TRBV14 and TRBJ1-2; D unclear. Germline V gives CDR1 SGHDN, CDR2 FVKESK. Trimming removed 2 bases from V and 7 bases from J, with 14 bases in between. The CDR3 covers 14 residues. As DNA, the CDR3 is TGTGCCAGCAGCCAAACGCTGGGTCGGCTTGGCTACACCTTC. This translates into CASSQTLGRLGYTF.

This chain links TRBV28 with TRBJ2-7, with 10 positions matching TRBD1. The CDR3 has 15 residues. Unmatched junction bases numbered 6, after V lost 2 bases and J lost 5 bases. Looked up from germline, CDR1 is MDHEN and CDR2 is SYDVKM. The CDR3: CASSLMGQGSHEQYF. The CDR3 DNA follows: TGTGCCAGCAGTTTAATGGGACAGGGGTCCCACGAGCAGTACTTC.

Only a few counts were recorded for this clonotype. The chain joins TRBV6-1 to TRBJ2-7; 9 nucleotides line up with TRBD1. CDR3 length: 14 residues. V trimming: 4 bases; J trimming: 3 bases; junction bases outside the gene matches: 4. Germline CDR1 reads MNHNS; CDR2 reads SASEGT. The CDR3 reads CASSAADRGYEQYF. The CDR3 DNA reads TGTGCCAGCAGTGCAGCGGACAGGGGCTACGAGCAGTACTTC.

The chain links TRBV30 to TRBJ2-3; D is perhaps TRBD2 (6 bases). V lost 1 base and J lost 5, with 16 bases in between. Germline-derived CDR1 and CDR2 are GTSNPN and SVGIG (reference sequence). This CDR3 comprises 15 residues. CDR3 DNA: TGTGCCTGGAGTGCTGTTGGCGGGGAACTAGATACGCAGTATTTT. Encoded protein: CAWSAVGGELDTQYF.

The chain couples TRBV12-3 or TRBV12-4 to TRBJ1-1, with D unclear. Trimming took off 5 bases at V and 6 bases at J, with 13 bases between the two ends. The CDR3 has 13 amino acids. In DNA, the CDR3 is TGTGCCAGCAGTACCGATACGGGCGCTGAAGCTTTCTTT. It codes for CASSTDTGAEAFF.

This chain joins TRBV6-5 and TRBJ1-1; D is ambiguous. CDR1 and CDR2 from the germline V gene are MNHEY and SVGAGI. This CDR3 spans 11 amino acids. V lost 7 bases and J 11 bases, leaving 14 bases between the germline ends. In DNA form, the CDR3 reads TGTGCCAGCAATCGTGGTCCAGCCGCTTTCTTT. Amino acids: CASNRGPAAFF.

The chain uses TRBV5-4 and TRBJ2-7, with TRBD1 matching over 7 bases. CDR1 SGHNT and CDR2 YYREEE come from the germline V gene (reference sequence). J was trimmed by 1 base and V by 2 bases; bases with no gene match: 6. The CDR3 contains 15 residues. Written as DNA, the CDR3 is TGTGCCAGCAGCTTAGACAGGGAGTGGTCCTACGAGCAGTACTTC. The encoded protein is CASSLDREWSYEQYF.

V and J are TRBV2 and TRBJ2-4, with D perhaps matching TRBD2 (5 bases). The CDR3 consists of 18 residues. The germline gives CDR1 SNHLY, CDR2 FYNNEI. V lost 7 bases, J lost 0 bases, and 22 bases lay in between. DNA of the CDR3: TGTGCCAGCACCCAAATCCACCCAGCGGAAAAAGCCAAAAACATTCAGTACTTC. Its translation is CASTQIHPAEKAKNIQYF.

This clonotype was detected a few times. The genes are TRBV7-3 and TRBJ2-5, with 9 nucleotides matching TRBD1. Losses at the gene ends were 4 bases for V and 0 bases for J; bases not matched to a gene: 3. CDR1 is SGHTA and CDR2 is FQGTGA in the germline V gene. The CDR3 runs 15 residues. The CDR3 DNA is TGTGCCAGCAGCTGGGGACAGGGTAACCAAGAGACCCAGTACTTC. Its translation: CASSWGQGNQETQYF.